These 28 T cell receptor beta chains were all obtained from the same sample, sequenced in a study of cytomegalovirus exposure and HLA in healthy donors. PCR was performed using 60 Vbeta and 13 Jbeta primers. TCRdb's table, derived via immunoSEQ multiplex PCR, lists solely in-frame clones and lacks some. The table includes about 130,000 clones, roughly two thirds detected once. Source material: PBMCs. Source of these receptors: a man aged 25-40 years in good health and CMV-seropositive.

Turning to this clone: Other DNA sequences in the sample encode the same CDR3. DNA for the CDR3: TGCGCCAGCAGCTTGGACAGGGTGAACACTGAAGCTTTCTTT. It yields the protein CASSLDRVNTEAFF. The chain is built from TRBV5-1 and TRBJ1-1; D perhaps matches TRBD1 (6 bases). Trimming stripped 0 bases from V and 0 bases from J, with 6 bases between. This CDR3 region has 14 residues. Per the germline V gene, CDR1 is SGHRS and CDR2 is YFSETQ.

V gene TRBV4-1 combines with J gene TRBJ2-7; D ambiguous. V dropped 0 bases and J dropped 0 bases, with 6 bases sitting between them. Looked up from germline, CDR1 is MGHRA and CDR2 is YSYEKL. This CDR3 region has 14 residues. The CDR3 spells CASSQDMFSYEQYF. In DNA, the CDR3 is TGCGCCAGCAGCCAAGATATGTTCTCCTACGAGCAGTACTTC.

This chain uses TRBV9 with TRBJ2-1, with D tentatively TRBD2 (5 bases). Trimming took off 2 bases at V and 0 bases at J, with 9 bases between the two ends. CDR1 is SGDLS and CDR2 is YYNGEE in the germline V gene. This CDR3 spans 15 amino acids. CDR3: CASSVDSSSYNEQFF. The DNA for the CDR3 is TGTGCCAGCAGCGTGGACTCTAGCTCCTACAATGAGCAGTTCTTC.

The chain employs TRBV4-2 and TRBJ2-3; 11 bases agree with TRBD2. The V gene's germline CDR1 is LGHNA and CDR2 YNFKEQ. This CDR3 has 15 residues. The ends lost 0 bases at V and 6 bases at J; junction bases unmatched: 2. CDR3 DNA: TGTGCCAGCAGCCAAGAAGGACTAGCGGGTGATACGCAGTATTTT. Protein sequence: CASSQEGLAGDTQYF.

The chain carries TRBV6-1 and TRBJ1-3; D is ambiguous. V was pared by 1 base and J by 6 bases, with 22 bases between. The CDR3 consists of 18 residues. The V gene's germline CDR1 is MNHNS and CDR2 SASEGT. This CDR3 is CASSEVVGQPPGANTIYF. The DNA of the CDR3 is TGTGCCAGCAGTGAAGTTGTGGGTCAGCCGCCCGGAGCAAACACCATATATTTT.

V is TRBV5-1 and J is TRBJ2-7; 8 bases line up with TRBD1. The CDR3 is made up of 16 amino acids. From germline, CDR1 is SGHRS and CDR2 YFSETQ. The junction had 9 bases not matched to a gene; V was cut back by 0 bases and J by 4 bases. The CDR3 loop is CASSLDPQGAAYEQYF. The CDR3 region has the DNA TGCGCCAGCAGCTTGGATCCGCAGGGGGCGGCGTACGAGCAGTACTTC.

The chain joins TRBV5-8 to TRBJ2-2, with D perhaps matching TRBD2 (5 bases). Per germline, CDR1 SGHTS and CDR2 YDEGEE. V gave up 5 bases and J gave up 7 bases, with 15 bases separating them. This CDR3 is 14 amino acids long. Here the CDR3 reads CASRDKPGGGELFF. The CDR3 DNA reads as TGTGCCAGCAGAGACAAACCAGGAGGCGGGGAGCTGTTTTTT. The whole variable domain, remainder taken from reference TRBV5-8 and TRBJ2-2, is EAGVTQSPTHLIKTRGQQATLRCSPISGHTSVYWYQQALGLGLQFLLWYDEGEERNRGNFPPRFSGRQFPNYSSELNVNALELEDSALYLCASRDKPGGGELFFGEGSRLTVL.

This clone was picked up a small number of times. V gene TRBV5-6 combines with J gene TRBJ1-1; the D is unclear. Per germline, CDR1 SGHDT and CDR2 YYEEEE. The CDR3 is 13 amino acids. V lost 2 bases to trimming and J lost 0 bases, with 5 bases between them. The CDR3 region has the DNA TGTGCCAGCAGCTTTAACATGAACACTGAAGCTTTCTTT. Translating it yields CASSFNMNTEAFF.

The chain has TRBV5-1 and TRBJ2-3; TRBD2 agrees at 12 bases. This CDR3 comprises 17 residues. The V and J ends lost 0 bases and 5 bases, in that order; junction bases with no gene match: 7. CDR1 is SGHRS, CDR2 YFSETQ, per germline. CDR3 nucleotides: TGCGCCAGCAGCTTGGGTACTAGCGGGAGGATTGGAGATACGCAGTATTTT. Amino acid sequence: CASSLGTSGRIGDTQYF.

CDR3 protein: CATSSTTSAGFNYGYTF. CDR3 sequence (DNA): TGTGCCACCAGCAGCACTACCTCCGCGGGTTTTAACTATGGCTACACCTTC. The V and J genes are TRBV15 and TRBJ1-2; no reliable D call. The germline V gene has CDR1 LNHNV and CDR2 YYDKDF (reference sequence). CDR3 length equals 17 residues. V lost 3 bases, J lost 1 base, and 18 bases lay in between.

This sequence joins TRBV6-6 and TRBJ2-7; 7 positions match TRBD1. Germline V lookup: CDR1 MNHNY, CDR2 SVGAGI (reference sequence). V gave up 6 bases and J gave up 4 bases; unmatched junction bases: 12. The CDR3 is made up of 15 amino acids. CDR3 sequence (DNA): TGTGCCAGCAGCAGGAGGATCGGGACAGTTTACGAGCAGTACTTC. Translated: CASSRRIGTVYEQYF.

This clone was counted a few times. CDR3 loop: CASSLGDRGNEKLFF. The CDR3 DNA sequence: TGTGCCAGCAGCTTAGGAGACAGGGGTAATGAAAAACTGTTTTTT. V usage is TRBV5-6 and J usage is TRBJ1-4, with 8 bases fitting TRBD1. CDR3 length equals 15 residues. The germline gives CDR1 SGHDT, CDR2 YYEEEE. J gave up 4 bases and V 2 bases, and 4 bases lay outside the gene matches.

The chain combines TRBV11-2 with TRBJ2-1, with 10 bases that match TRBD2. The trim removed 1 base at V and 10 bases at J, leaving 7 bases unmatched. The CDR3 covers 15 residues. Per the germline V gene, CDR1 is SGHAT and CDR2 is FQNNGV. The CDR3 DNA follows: TGTGCCAGCAGCTTAGGTCGGCTAGCGGGAGTAGAGCAGTTCTTC. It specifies CASSLGRLAGVEQFF.

The chain's CDR3 is CASSLETGIYGYTF. The CDR3 nucleotides read TGTGCCAGCAGCTTAGAGACAGGGATTTATGGCTACACCTTC. The chain is built from TRBV7-9 and TRBJ1-2, with 7 bases lining up with TRBD1. Germline trimming cut 1 base from V and 5 bases from J; bases unmatched to any gene: 4. The CDR3 extends over 14 amino acids. Germline V lookup: CDR1 SEHNR, CDR2 FQNEAQ (reference sequence).

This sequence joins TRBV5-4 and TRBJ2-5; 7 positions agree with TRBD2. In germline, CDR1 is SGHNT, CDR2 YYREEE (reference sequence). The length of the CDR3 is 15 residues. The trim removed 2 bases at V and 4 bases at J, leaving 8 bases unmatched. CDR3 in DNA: TGTGCCAGCAGCTTTCTAGCGGAAGTGGGAGAGACCCAGTACTTC. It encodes CASSFLAEVGETQYF.

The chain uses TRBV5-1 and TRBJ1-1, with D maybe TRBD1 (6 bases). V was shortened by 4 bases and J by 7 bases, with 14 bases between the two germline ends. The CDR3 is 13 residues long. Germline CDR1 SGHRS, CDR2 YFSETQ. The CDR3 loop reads CASSKRTEREAFF. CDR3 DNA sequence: TGCGCCAGCAGCAAGCGGACAGAACGTGAAGCTTTCTTT.

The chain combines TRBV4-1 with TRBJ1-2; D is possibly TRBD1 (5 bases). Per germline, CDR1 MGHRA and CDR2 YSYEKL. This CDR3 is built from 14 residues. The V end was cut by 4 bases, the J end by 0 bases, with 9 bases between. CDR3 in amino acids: CASSPQGSNYGYTF. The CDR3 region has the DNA TGCGCCAGCAGCCCCCAGGGTTCTAACTATGGCTACACCTTC.

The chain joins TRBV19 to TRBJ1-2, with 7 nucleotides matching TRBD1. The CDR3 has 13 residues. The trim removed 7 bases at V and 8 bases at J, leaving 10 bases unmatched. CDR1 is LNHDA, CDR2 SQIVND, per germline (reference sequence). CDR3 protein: CASTGQVGIGYTF. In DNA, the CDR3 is TGTGCCAGTACTGGACAGGTCGGGATCGGCTACACCTTC. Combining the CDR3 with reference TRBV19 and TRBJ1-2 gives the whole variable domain DGGITQSPKYLFRKEGQNVTLSCEQNLNHDAMYWYRQDPGQGLRLIYYSQIVNDFQKGDIAEGYSVSREKKESFPLTVTSAQKNPTAFYLCASTGQVGIGYTFGSGTRLTVV.

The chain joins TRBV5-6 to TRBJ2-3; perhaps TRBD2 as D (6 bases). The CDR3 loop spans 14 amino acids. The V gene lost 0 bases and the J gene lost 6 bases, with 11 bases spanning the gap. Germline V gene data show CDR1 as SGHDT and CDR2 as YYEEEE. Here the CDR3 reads CASSLGRDGDTQYF. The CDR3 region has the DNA TGTGCCAGCAGCTTGGGGCGGGACGGGGATACGCAGTATTTT.

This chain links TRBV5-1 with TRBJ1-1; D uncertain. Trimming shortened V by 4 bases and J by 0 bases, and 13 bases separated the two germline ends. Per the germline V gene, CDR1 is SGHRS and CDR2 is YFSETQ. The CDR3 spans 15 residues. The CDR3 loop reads CASSRDGVLNTEAFF. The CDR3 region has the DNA TGCGCCAGCAGCAGAGACGGGGTTCTGAACACTGAAGCTTTCTTT.

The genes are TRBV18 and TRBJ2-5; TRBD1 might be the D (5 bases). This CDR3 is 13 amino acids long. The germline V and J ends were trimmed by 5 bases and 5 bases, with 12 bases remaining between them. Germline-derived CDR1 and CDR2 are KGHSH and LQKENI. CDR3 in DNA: TGTGCCAGCTCATCCAGGGTAGGGGAGACCCAGTACTTC. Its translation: CASSSRVGETQYF.

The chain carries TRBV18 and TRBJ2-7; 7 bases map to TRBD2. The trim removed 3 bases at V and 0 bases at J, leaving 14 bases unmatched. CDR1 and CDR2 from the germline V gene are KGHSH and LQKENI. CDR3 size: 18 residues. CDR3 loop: CASSPYRASGTLSYEQYF. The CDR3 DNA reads TGTGCCAGCTCACCGTACCGGGCTAGCGGAACCCTCTCCTACGAGCAGTACTTC.

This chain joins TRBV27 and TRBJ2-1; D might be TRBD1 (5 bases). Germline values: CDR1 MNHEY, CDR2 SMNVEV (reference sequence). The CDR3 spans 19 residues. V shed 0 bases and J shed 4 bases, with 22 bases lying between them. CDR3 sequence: CASSLSAMGQGSGYNEQFF. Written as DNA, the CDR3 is TGTGCCAGCAGTTTATCGGCGATGGGGCAGGGTTCTGGTTACAATGAGCAGTTCTTC.

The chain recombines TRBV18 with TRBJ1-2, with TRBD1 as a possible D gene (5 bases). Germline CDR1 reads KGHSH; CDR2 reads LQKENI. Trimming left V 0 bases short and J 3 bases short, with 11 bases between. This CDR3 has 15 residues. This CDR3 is CASSPPSQGDYGYTF. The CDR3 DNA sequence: TGTGCCAGCTCACCACCGTCCCAAGGGGACTATGGCTACACCTTC.

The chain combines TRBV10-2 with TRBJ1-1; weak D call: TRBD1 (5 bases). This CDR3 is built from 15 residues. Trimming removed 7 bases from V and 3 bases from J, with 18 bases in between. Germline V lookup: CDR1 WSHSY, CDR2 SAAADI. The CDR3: CASKGFRQGDTEAFF. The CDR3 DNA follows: TGCGCCAGCAAGGGTTTTCGTCAGGGTGACACTGAAGCTTTCTTT.

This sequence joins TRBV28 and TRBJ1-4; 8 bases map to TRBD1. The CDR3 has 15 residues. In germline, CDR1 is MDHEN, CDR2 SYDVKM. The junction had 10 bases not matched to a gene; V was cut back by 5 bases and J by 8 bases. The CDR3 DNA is TGTGCCAGCAGTCCCCCGACAGGGGTCGACGAAAAACTGTTTTTT. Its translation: CASSPPTGVDEKLFF.

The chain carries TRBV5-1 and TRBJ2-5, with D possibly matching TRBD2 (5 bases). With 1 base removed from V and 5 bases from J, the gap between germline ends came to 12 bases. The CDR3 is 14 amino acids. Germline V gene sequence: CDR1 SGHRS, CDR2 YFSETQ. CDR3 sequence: CASSLLGVGETQYF. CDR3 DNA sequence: TGCGCCAGCAGCTTGCTCGGGGTTGGGGAGACCCAGTACTTC.

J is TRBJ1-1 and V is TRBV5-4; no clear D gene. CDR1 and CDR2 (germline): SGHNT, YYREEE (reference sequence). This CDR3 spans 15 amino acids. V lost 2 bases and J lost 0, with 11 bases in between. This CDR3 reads CASSFFGLMNTEAFF. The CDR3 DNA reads TGTGCCAGCAGCTTCTTCGGACTGATGAACACTGAAGCTTTCTTT.